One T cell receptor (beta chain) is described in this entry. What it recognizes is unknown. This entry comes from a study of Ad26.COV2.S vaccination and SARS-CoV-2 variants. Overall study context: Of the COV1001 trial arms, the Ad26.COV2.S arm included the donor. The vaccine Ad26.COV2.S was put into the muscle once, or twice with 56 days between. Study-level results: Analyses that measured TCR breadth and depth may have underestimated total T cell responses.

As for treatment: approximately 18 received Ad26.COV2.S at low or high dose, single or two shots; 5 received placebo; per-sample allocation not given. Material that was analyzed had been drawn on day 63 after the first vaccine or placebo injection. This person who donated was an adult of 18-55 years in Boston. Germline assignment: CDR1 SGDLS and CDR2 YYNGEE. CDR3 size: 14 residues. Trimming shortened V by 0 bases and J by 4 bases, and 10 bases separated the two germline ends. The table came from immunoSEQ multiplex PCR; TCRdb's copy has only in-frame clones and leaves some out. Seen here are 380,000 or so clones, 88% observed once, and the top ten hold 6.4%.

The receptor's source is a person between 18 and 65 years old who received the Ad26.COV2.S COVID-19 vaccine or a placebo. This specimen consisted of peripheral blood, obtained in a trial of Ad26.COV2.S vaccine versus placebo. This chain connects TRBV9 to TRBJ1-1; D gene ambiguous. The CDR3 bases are TGTGCCAGCAGCGTAGTTGGCAGGTTCACTGAAGCTTTCTTT. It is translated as CASSVVGRFTEAFF. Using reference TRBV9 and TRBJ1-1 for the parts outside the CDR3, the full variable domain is DSGVTQTPKHLITATGQRVTLRCSPRSGDLSVYWYQQSLDQGLQFLIQYYNGEERAKGNILERFSAQQFPDLHSELNLSSLELGDSALYFCASSVVGRFTEAFFGQGTRLTVV.